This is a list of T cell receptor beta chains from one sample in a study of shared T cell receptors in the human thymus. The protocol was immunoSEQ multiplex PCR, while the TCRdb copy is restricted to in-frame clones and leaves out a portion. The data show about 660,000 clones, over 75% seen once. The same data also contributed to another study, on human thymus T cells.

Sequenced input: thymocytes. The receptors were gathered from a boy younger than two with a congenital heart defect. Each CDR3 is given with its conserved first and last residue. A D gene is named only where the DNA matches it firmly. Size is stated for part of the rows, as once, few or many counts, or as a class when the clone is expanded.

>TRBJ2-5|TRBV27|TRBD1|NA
CASSPRPGTGSVRETQYF
TGTGCCAGCAGTCCTCGTCCCGGGACAGGGTCGGTGCGAGAGACCCAGTACTTC
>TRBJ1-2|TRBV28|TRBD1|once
CASRQPLGQAYGYTF
TGTGCCAGCAGACAACCACTGGGACAGGCCTATGGCTACACCTTC
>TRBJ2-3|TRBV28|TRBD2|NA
CASSFPRETGDTQYF
TGTGCCAGCAGTTTTCCGCGGGAGACGGGAGATACGCAGTATTTT
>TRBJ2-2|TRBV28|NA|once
CASSSTTGITGELFF
TGTGCCAGCAGCTCCACCACAGGGATCACCGGGGAGCTGTTTTTT
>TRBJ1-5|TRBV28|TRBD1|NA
CASKKGALHMPQHF
TGTGCCAGCAAGAAGGGGGCATTGCATATGCCCCAGCATTTT
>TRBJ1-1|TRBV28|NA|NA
CASVGTEAFF
TGTGCCAGCGTCGGCACTGAAGCTTTCTTT
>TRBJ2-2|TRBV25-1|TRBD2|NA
CASSESTSGWGTGELFF
TGTGCCAGCAGTGAATCAACTAGCGGGTGGGGGACCGGGGAGCTGTTTTTT
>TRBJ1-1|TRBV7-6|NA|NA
CASSLLSNTEAFF
TGTGCCAGCAGCCTACTATCGAACACTGAAGCTTTCTTT
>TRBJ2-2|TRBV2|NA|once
CASSEGRENTGELFF
TGTGCCAGCAGTGAAGGCAGGGAGAACACCGGGGAGCTGTTTTTT
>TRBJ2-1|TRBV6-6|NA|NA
CASSPRGPAYNEQFF
TGTGCCAGCAGTCCGAGAGGGCCAGCCTACAATGAGCAGTTCTTC
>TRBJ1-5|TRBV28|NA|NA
CASIHTVNHQPQHF
TGTGCCAGCATTCATACAGTAAACCATCAGCCCCAGCATTTT
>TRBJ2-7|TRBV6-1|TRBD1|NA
CASSRQGSYEQYF
TGTGCCAGCAGTAGACAGGGTTCCTACGAGCAGTACTTC
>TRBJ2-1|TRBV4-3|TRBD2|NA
CASSHQLAGSYNEQFF
TGCGCCAGCAGCCACCAACTAGCGGGGTCCTACAATGAGCAGTTCTTC
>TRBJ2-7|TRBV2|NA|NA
CASSEFQGKGSHGVYEQYF
TGTGCCAGCAGTGAATTTCAGGGAAAAGGGTCGCATGGGGTCTACGAGCAGTACTTC
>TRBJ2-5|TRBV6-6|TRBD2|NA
CASSYSTSTTGTQYF
TGTGCCAGCAGTTACTCGACTAGCACTACCGGGACCCAGTACTTC
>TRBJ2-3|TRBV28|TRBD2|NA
CASSSRTSPDTQYF
TGTGCCAGCAGTTCCAGGACTAGCCCAGATACGCAGTATTTT
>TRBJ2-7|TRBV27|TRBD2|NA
CASSFTSGRFYEQYF
TGTGCCAGCAGTTTCACTAGCGGGAGGTTCTACGAGCAGTACTTC
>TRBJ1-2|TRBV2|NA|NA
CASSERVPGYTF
TGTGCCAGCAGTGAGAGGGTGCCTGGCTACACCTTC
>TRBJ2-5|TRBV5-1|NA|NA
CASSHGGRQETQYF
TGCGCCAGCAGCCACGGAGGGAGGCAAGAGACCCAGTACTTC
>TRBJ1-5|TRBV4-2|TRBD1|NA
CASRPNLTGGWQPQHF
TGTGCCAGCAGACCTAACCTTACAGGGGGTTGGCAGCCCCAGCATTTT
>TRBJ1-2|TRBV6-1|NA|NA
CASSAFRPWGLYGYTF
TGTGCCAGCAGTGCTTTTCGGCCCTGGGGCCTCTATGGCTACACCTTC
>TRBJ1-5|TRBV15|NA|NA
CATSREDRSNQPQHF
TGTGCCACCAGCAGGGAGGACAGATCCAATCAGCCCCAGCATTTT
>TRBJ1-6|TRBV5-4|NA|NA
CASSLAHQGPGGNSPLHF
TGTGCCAGCAGCTTGGCCCACCAAGGACCCGGGGGAAATTCACCCCTCCACTTT
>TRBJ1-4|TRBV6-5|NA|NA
CASTQSGTEEKLFF
TGTGCCAGCACCCAATCGGGGACTGAAGAAAAACTGTTTTTT
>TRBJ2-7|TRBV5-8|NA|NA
CASFHSYEQYF
TGTGCCAGCTTTCACTCCTACGAGCAGTACTTC
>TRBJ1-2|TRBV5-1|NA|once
CASSLGQPSLANYGYTF
TGCGCCAGCAGCTTGGGACAGCCGTCCCTAGCTAACTATGGCTACACCTTC
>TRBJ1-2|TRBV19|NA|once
CASSPAGTRYGYTF
TGTGCCAGTAGTCCCGCCGGGACACGCTATGGCTACACCTTC
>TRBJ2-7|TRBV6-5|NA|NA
CASSYSGHTPYEQYF
TGTGCCAGCAGTTATTCGGGACATACTCCCTACGAGCAGTACTTC
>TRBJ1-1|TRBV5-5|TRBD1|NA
CASRSVRVGSGGNTEAFF
TGTGCCAGCAGATCTGTTCGGGTCGGTTCAGGGGGGAACACTGAAGCTTTCTTT
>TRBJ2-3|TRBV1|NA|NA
CTSSPRGTGDTQYF
TGCACCAGCAGCCCTCGGGGGACCGGCGATACGCAGTATTTT
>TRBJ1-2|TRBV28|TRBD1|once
CASSLQGAIYGYTF
TGTGCCAGCAGTTTACAGGGGGCGATCTATGGCTACACCTTC
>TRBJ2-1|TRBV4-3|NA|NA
CASSQYDQAHEQFF
TGCGCCAGCAGCCAATACGATCAGGCCCATGAGCAGTTCTTC
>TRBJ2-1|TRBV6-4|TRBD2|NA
CASSPGLDYNEQFF
TGTGCCAGCAGTCCGGGACTAGACTACAATGAGCAGTTCTTC
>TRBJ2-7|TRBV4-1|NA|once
CASSQETLASTYEQYF
TGCGCCAGCAGCCAAGAAACGCTAGCGAGCACTTACGAGCAGTACTTC
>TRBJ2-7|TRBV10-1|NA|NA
CASSAQTYEQYF
TGCGCCAGCAGTGCACAGACCTACGAGCAGTACTTC
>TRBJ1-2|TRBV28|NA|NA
CASSLLAPGRRYGYTF
TGTGCCAGCAGTTTATTAGCCCCAGGGCGGCGCTATGGCTACACCTTC
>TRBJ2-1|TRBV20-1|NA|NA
CSVPRNEQFF
TGCAGTGTCCCGAGAAATGAGCAGTTCTTC
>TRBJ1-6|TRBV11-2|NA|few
CASSLDGDTRENSPLHF
TGTGCCAGCAGCTTAGATGGTGACACGAGGGAGAATTCACCCCTCCACTTT
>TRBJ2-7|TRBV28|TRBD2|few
CASSAPGLAGPYYEQYF
TGTGCCAGCAGCGCTCCGGGACTAGCGGGACCTTATTACGAGCAGTACTTC
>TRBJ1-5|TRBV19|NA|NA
CASLDTGENQPQHF
TGTGCCAGCCTTGATACTGGAGAAAATCAGCCCCAGCATTTT
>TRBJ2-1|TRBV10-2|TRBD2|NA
CASSEVGGGANEQFF
TGCGCCAGCAGTGAGGTAGGCGGGGGGGCGAATGAGCAGTTCTTC
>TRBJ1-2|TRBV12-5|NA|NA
CASGLGASYTF
TGTGCTAGTGGTTTGGGCGCTAGCTACACCTTC
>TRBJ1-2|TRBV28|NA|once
CASSLHTTANYGYTF
TGTGCCAGCAGCCTCCATACGACAGCCAACTATGGCTACACCTTC
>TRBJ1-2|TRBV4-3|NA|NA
CASSQVGQPNYGYTF
TGCGCCAGCAGCCAAGTGGGACAACCTAACTATGGCTACACCTTC
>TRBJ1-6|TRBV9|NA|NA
CASSVQGSSYNSPLHF
TGTGCCAGCAGCGTACAGGGTAGCTCCTATAATTCACCCCTCCACTTT
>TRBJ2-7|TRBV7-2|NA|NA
CASSSPSADRTQYF
TGTGCCAGCAGCTCCCCTAGTGCTGACAGAACTCAGTACTTC
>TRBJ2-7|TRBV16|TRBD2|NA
CASSQSPGLATEQYF
TGTGCCAGCAGCCAATCTCCGGGACTAGCCACCGAGCAGTACTTC
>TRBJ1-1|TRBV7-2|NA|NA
CASSPTGGDTEAFF
TGTGCCAGCAGCCCGACGGGGGGGGACACTGAAGCTTTCTTT
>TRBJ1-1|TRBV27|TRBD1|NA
CASSAGGGRGVNTEAFF
TGTGCCAGCAGTGCCGGAGGGGGCAGGGGGGTGAACACTGAAGCTTTCTTT
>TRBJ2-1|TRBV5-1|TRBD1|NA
CASSVQTGTGDNEQFF
TGCGCCAGCAGCGTTCAAACCGGGACAGGCGACAATGAGCAGTTCTTC